The sequence of this TCR beta chain was determined in a study of cytomegalovirus exposure and HLA in healthy donors. V lost 2 bases to trimming and J lost 4 bases; unmatched junction nucleotides: 5. The CDR3 extends over 15 amino acids. Germline V gene data show CDR1 as KGHSH and CDR2 as LQKENI. Both 60 Vbeta primers and 13 Jbeta primers went into the PCR. TCRdb's table, derived via immunoSEQ multiplex PCR, lists solely in-frame clones and lacks some. The sample lists some 190,000 clones, around nine tenths occurring once. Sequencing input: PBMCs. The chain links TRBV18 to TRBJ2-7, with TRBD2 matching 10 bases. The receptor was isolated from a woman in her 30s in good health and CMV-seronegative. CDR3 sequence reads: CASSPSGGAGYEQYF. In DNA, the CDR3 is TGTGCCAGCTCACCAAGCGGGGGGGCCGGATACGAGCAGTACTTC.